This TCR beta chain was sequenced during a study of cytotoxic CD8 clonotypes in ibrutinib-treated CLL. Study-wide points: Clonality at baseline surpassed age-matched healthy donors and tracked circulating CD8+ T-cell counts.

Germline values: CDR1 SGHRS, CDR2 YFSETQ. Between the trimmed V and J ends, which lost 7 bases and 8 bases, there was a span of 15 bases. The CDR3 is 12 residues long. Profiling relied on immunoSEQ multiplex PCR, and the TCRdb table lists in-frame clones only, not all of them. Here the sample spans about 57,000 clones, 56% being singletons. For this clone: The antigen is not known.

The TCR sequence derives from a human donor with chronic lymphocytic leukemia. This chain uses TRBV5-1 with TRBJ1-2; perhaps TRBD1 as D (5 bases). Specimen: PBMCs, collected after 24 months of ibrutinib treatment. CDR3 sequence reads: CASGSAGGGYTF. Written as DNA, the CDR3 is TGCGCCAGCGGCTCCGCCGGGGGAGGCTACACCTTC.